Here is one T cell receptor beta chain with its context. One Seattle source followed patients from active infection through their disease course. The sample comes from a study of blood T cell repertoires in COVID-19. Clones were read by immunoSEQ multiplex PCR, and TCRdb kept only the in-frame ones, dropping some. Of hundreds of thousands of clones listed, approximately 87% are singletons. V shed 5 bases and J 6 bases; nucleotides not matched to a gene: 7. CDR3 length: 15 amino acids. Germline-derived CDR1 and CDR2 are MNHEY and SVGAGI. The J gene is TRBJ1-2, the V gene TRBV6-5; 12 nucleotides agree with TRBD1. Sequencing used peripheral blood. The sequence derives from a woman aged 50 to 60 with COVID-19, enrolled during active disease. The CDR3 region is CASSPGTGGRDGYTF. CDR3 DNA sequence: TGTGCCAGCAGTCCAGGGACAGGGGGCCGGGATGGCTACACCTTC.